Below, 15 T cell receptor beta chains from the same sample are listed, as sequenced in a study of beta chain features in type 1 diabetes. Expressed TCRB transcripts were sequenced after all isolated RNA was converted to cDNA. TCRdb's table, derived via immunoSEQ multiplex PCR, lists solely in-frame clones and lacks some. Found here are a few hundred thousand clones, 9.6% of them singletons; the top ten hold 0.03% to 0.035%. The specimen was naive CD4+ T cells from blood. Source of these receptors: a woman aged 18-29 years in good health.

V is TRBV5-4 and J is TRBJ1-2; the match to TRBD1 covers 7 bases. CDR1 is SGHNT, CDR2 YYREEE, per germline (reference sequence). The CDR3 is 14 residues long. With V trimmed by 4 bases and J by 3 bases, 6 bases remained unmatched. The CDR3 coding sequence is TGTGCCAGCAGCCGGACAACAGGGGACTATGGCTACACCTTC. Its translation: CASSRTTGDYGYTF.

The chain is built from TRBV14 and TRBJ2-7; 7 nucleotides match TRBD1. The trim removed 4 bases at V and 3 bases at J, leaving 6 bases unmatched. Germline V CDR1 and CDR2: SGHDN, FVKESK. This CDR3 contains 14 residues. The CDR3 nucleotides are TGTGCCAGCAGCCGACAGGGTCAATACTACGAGCAGTACTTC. Translated: CASSRQGQYYEQYF.

The rearrangement joins TRBV2 to TRBJ1-2; D is possibly TRBD1 (5 bases). Germline V gives CDR1 SNHLY, CDR2 FYNNEI. The CDR3 extends over 14 amino acids. Between the trimmed V and J ends, which lost 2 bases and 0 bases, there was a span of 7 bases. The CDR3 nucleotides read TGTGCCAGCAGTGAACAGGGTACTAACTATGGCTACACCTTC. It translates to CASSEQGTNYGYTF.

This clone was recorded a few times. The rearrangement links TRBV4-1 to TRBJ2-7; the D gene is possibly TRBD1 (8 bases). The V and J ends lost 3 bases and 4 bases respectively, with 19 bases between them. Germline V CDR1 and CDR2: MGHRA, YSYEKL. The CDR3 has 16 residues. CDR3 residues: CASSQAGAGGTYEQYF. The CDR3, as DNA: TGCGCCAGCAGCCAGGCGGGGGCAGGGGGCACGTACGAGCAGTACTTC.

The chain has TRBV10-1 and TRBJ1-2; D is unclear. Trimming left V 5 bases short and J 4 bases short, with 11 bases between. The germline V gene has CDR1 WNHNN and CDR2 SYGVQD (reference sequence). The CDR3 consists of 13 residues. The CDR3 sequence: CASSSQAGYGYTF. In nucleotides, the CDR3 is TGCGCCAGCAGTTCCCAAGCAGGCTATGGCTACACCTTC.

The J gene is TRBJ2-2, the V gene TRBV7-2, with D perhaps TRBD2 (6 bases). V was cut by 4 bases and J by 6 bases, with 12 bases left in between. The CDR3 sequence is 14 residues long. Germline CDR1 and CDR2: SGHTA and FQGNSA. CDR3: CASSSGERAGELFF. The CDR3 bases are TGTGCCAGCAGCTCGGGAGAGCGTGCCGGGGAGCTGTTTTTT.

The genes are TRBV4-2 and TRBJ2-3; perhaps TRBD2 as D (5 bases). CDR1 is LGHNA and CDR2 is YNFKEQ in the germline V gene. The CDR3 spans 15 residues. V lost 3 bases and J lost 4, with 14 bases in between. The chain's CDR3 is CASSHLEGIADTQYF. The CDR3 DNA follows: TGTGCCAGCAGCCACCTTGAGGGTATCGCAGATACGCAGTATTTT.

The chain recombines TRBV7-9 with TRBJ2-7; 10 bases line up with TRBD1. V dropped 0 bases and J dropped 2; count of bases not matched to a gene: 1. CDR3 size: 15 residues. Per germline, CDR1 SEHNR and CDR2 FQNEAQ (reference sequence). CDR3 bases: TGTGCCAGCAGCTTAGCCGGGACAGGGGCCTACGAGCAGTACTTC. Its translation: CASSLAGTGAYEQYF.

This clone has more than one count but fewer than ten. The chain has TRBV27 and TRBJ2-3; 8 bases are a match to TRBD2. CDR1 is MNHEY and CDR2 is SMNVEV in the germline V gene (reference sequence). This CDR3 has 16 amino acids. Germline trimming cut 4 bases from V and 3 bases from J; bases unmatched to any gene: 9. CDR3 sequence (DNA): TGTGCCAGCAGTTCCAAAGGGACTAGAAGGACAGATACGCAGTATTTT. Its protein is CASSSKGTRRTDTQYF.

The chain has TRBV9 and TRBJ2-1, with D uncertain. The germline V gene has CDR1 SGDLS and CDR2 YYNGEE. This CDR3 contains 15 residues. With 0 bases removed from V and 8 bases from J, the gap between germline ends came to 15 bases. The CDR3 loop reads CASSVASGYEYEQFF. CDR3 DNA sequence: TGTGCCAGCAGCGTAGCTAGTGGGTATGAGTATGAGCAGTTCTTC.

The chain carries TRBV5-6 and TRBJ1-6, with D uncertain. This CDR3 is 14 amino acids long. V was cut by 4 bases and J by 8 bases, with 13 bases left in between. From germline, CDR1 is SGHDT and CDR2 YYEEEE. The CDR3 protein is CASSLWASDSPLHF. CDR3 DNA: TGTGCCAGCAGCCTGTGGGCGTCCGATTCACCCCTCCACTTT.

This clone was detected a few times. The gene calls are TRBV29-1 and TRBJ1-1, with D maybe TRBD1 (6 bases). This CDR3 comprises 13 residues. The germline CDR1 and CDR2 sequences are SQVTM and ANQGSEA. V was cut by 7 bases and J by 1 base, with 13 bases left in between. The DNA for the CDR3 is TGCAGCGCAATGGGACAAGAGAACACTGAAGCTTTCTTT. Translating it yields CSAMGQENTEAFF.

The chain is built from TRBV5-1 and TRBJ2-7; 9 bases fit TRBD2. Trimming removed 0 bases from V and 5 bases from J; junction bases left unmatched: 12. Germline CDR1 reads SGHRS; CDR2 reads YFSETQ. The CDR3 is 17 amino acids. The CDR3 loop is CASSLGTSRREGDEQYF. The CDR3 DNA is TGCGCCAGCAGCTTGGGGACATCGAGGCGGGAGGGCGACGAGCAGTACTTC. Supplemented by reference TRBV5-1 and TRBJ2-7, the full variable domain reads KAGVTQTPRYLIKTRGQQVTLSCSPISGHRSVSWYQQTPGQGLQFLFEYFSETQRNKGNFPGRFSGRQFSNSRSEMNVSTLELGDSALYLCASSLGTSRREGDEQYFGPGTRLTVT.

J is TRBJ2-7 and V is TRBV5-1, with D perhaps matching TRBD1 (7 bases). The germline gives CDR1 SGHRS, CDR2 YFSETQ. This CDR3 region has 15 residues. The germline V and J ends were trimmed by 4 bases and 5 bases, with 19 bases remaining between them. In DNA form, the CDR3 reads TGCGCCAGCAGCCTTCTCCCAGGGGGGTTTAACGAGCAGTACTTC. It translates to CASSLLPGGFNEQYF. The whole variable domain, remainder taken from reference TRBV5-1 and TRBJ2-7, is KAGVTQTPRYLIKTRGQQVTLSCSPISGHRSVSWYQQTPGQGLQFLFEYFSETQRNKGNFPGRFSGRQFSNSRSEMNVSTLELGDSALYLCASSLLPGGFNEQYFGPGTRLTVT.

The chain joins TRBV11-2 to TRBJ2-7, with 12 bases lining up with TRBD2. CDR3 length equals 19 residues. The germline gives CDR1 SGHAT, CDR2 FQNNGV. The ends lost 0 bases at V and 2 bases at J; junction bases unmatched: 11. This CDR3 is CASSLEASGRAGSAYEQYF. The CDR3 nucleotides read TGTGCCAGCAGCTTAGAGGCTAGCGGGAGGGCCGGGTCTGCCTACGAGCAGTACTTC.